The rows below give T cell receptor beta chains drawn from one sample of a study of blood T cells in healthy people across ages. Each CDR3 protein is one row after TCRdb ran MiXCR on the 5' RACE reads. The table lists 1 million or so distinct CDR3 sequences, 40% to 45% of them singletons, with approximately 19% in the top ten. Sequenced material: blood. Every receptor here comes from a woman in her sixties or seventies in good health. Both conserved end residues are part of each CDR3. Fields, in order: V gene, D gene, J gene, clone size, CDR3 DNA, CDR3 protein. A D gene is named only where the DNA matches it firmly. A clone size is listed for some rows: how often the clone was seen (once, few, many), or a class if it is expanded.

TRBV20-1,TRBD2,TRBJ2-3,.,TGCAGTGCTAGAAGGGAGGGTAGCACAGATACGCAGTATTTT,CSARREGSTDTQYF
TRBV24-1,.,TRBJ2-1,.,TGTGCCACCAGTGATTCGGTAGGGGATGAGCAGTTCTTC,CATSDSVGDEQFF
TRBV10-3,.,TRBJ2-5,.,TGTGCCATCAGTGGGTCAGCCGAGACCCAGTACTTC,CAISGSAETQYF
TRBV7-9,TRBD2,TRBJ2-3,.,TGTGCCAGCAGCCCAGGACTAGTGGTTCTCACAGATACGCAGTATTTT,CASSPGLVVLTDTQYF
TRBV7-6,TRBD2,TRBJ2-1,.,TGTGCCAGCAGCTTAGCGCGAAGCGGGAGTGGCAATGAGCAGTTCTTC,CASSLARSGSGNEQFF
TRBV7-6,TRBD1,TRBJ1-1,.,TGTGCCAGCAGCTTAGAGAATTCGGGTAGGACAGGGGGCAGGAACACTGAAGCTTTCTTT,CASSLENSGRTGGRNTEAFF
TRBV18,TRBD2,TRBJ2-3,.,TGTGCCAGCTCACTATCTAGCGGTCGCACGGATACGCAGTATTTT,CASSLSSGRTDTQYF
TRBV7-8,.,TRBJ1-5,.,TGTGCCAGCAGCTTAGCATCGGGGGGAGCTCAGCCCCAGCATTTT,CASSLASGGAQPQHF
TRBV3-1,TRBD2,TRBJ2-7,few,TGTGCCAGCAGCCCCCCTCCAATCACTAGCGGACCCTACGAGCAGTACTTC,CASSPPPITSGPYEQYF
TRBV6-4,.,TRBJ2-7,.,TGTGCTAGCAGGCCCGGGCTAGCTGTCTCCGAGCAGTACTTC,CASRPGLAVSEQYF
TRBV25-1,TRBD2,TRBJ2-1,.,TGTGCCAGCAGTGTGGCTAGCGGAGGTAGCAATGAGCAGTTCTTC,CASSVASGGSNEQFF
TRBV9,TRBD1,TRBJ1-2,.,TGTGCCAGCAGCCTCTATTACAGGGGGGCAAACTATGGCTACACCTTC,CASSLYYRGANYGYTF
TRBV9,TRBD1,TRBJ2-7,.,TGTGCCAGCAGCAGACGGGACAGCCCCTACAATGAGCAGTACTTC,CASSRRDSPYNEQYF
TRBV6-1,.,TRBJ2-5,few,TGTGCCAGCAGTGAATATCCGCAAGAGACCCAGTACTTC,CASSEYPQETQYF
TRBV30,.,TRBJ1-1,.,TGTGCCTGGAGTGTACAAGGGGGTCCGGGAGCTTTCTTT,CAWSVQGGPGAFF
TRBV5-1,.,TRBJ2-7,once,TGCGCCAGCAGCAAAAAGCGAGGCCGTAACGGGGATGAGCAGTACTTC,CASSKKRGRNGDEQYF
TRBV10-3,.,TRBJ1-1,few,TGTGCCATCAGTGAGTCAGGGAGAGAAGCTTTCTTT,CAISESGREAFF
TRBV4-2,TRBD2,TRBJ2-3,.,TGTGCCAGCAGCCAAGGACTAGCGGGAGGCCGCACAGATACGCAGTATTTT,CASSQGLAGGRTDTQYF
TRBV25-1,.,TRBJ2-7,.,TGTGCCAGCAGTGAAATAGGCGAGAGCTACGAGCAGTACTTC,CASSEIGESYEQYF
TRBV27,.,TRBJ2-1,.,TGTGCCAGCAGTCCCCACCCCAATGAGCAGTTCTTC,CASSPHPNEQFF
TRBV5-4,.,TRBJ1-2,once,TGTGCCAGCAGCCCCCGGGGGTCATGGGGAAATGGCTACACCTTC,CASSPRGSWGNGYTF
TRBV29-1,.,TRBJ1-2,.,TGCAGCGTTGAAGTAGGCCAGAACTATGGCTACACCTTC,CSVEVGQNYGYTF
TRBV5-1,TRBD2,TRBJ2-1,many,TGCGCCAGCAGCTTAAGACTAGCGGGAGTCGGCGCCAATGAGCAGTTCTTC,CASSLRLAGVGANEQFF
TRBV28,.,TRBJ2-7,few,TGTGCCAGCAGTTTCGGCCTAGGGGGGTTCTACGAGCAGTACTTC,CASSFGLGGFYEQYF
TRBV7-9,.,TRBJ2-5,few,TGTGCCAGCAGCTTAGTTAGGGCACCTCCCCTGGAGACCCAGTACTTC,CASSLVRAPPLETQYF
TRBV29-1,TRBD1,TRBJ2-5,.,TGCAGCGTTGGGACAGGGATGGAGACCCAGTACTTC,CSVGTGMETQYF
TRBV7-2,.,TRBJ2-7,few,TGTGCCAGCAGCCCATCGGCGGGGTACGGCGAGCAGTACTTC,CASSPSAGYGEQYF
TRBV20-1,.,TRBJ1-1,.,TGCAGTGCTAGTATAAACACTGAAGCTTTCTTT,CSASINTEAFF
TRBV4-1,.,TRBJ2-6,.,TGCGCCAGCAGCCAAGATGCTGCGGCTGGGGCCAACGTCCTGACTTTC,CASSQDAAAGANVLTF
TRBV29-1,.,TRBJ2-3,few,TGCAGCGGCTTCGACGGAGGGATCGCAGATACGCAGTATTTT,CSGFDGGIADTQYF
TRBV2,TRBD1,TRBJ1-5,once,TGTGCCAGCAGGCCAGACGTAGACAGGGGAGGTCAGCCCCAGCATTTT,CASRPDVDRGGQPQHF
TRBV15,.,TRBJ2-7,.,TGTGCCACCAGCAGAGATTCGGGTGGAGGGCCCGAGCAGTACTTC,CATSRDSGGGPEQYF
TRBV3-1,TRBD1,TRBJ2-7,.,TGTGCCAGCAGCCAAGGGACAGGGGAGTACTTC,CASSQGTGEYF
TRBV20-1,TRBD1,TRBJ2-3,.,TGCAGTGCTTCAAAGCTACAGGGGTCAGGAACAGATACGCAGTATTTT,CSASKLQGSGTDTQYF
TRBV10-3,TRBD2,TRBJ2-7,few,TGTGCCATCAGTGAGTCGACGGGAGGGGCCTCCTACGAGCAGTACTTC,CAISESTGGASYEQYF
TRBV20-1,TRBD2,TRBJ2-7,.,TGCAGTGCCACGAGACTAGCGGGAGGGCAGGGCTACGAGCAGTACTTC,CSATRLAGGQGYEQYF
TRBV29-1,.,TRBJ2-7,.,TGCAGCGTTGAAGCAGGGGACCCCTACGAGCAGTACTTC,CSVEAGDPYEQYF
TRBV10-3,.,TRBJ2-1,few,TGTGCCATCAGTGAATCAACGGGGTTATACAATGAGCAGTTCTTC,CAISESTGLYNEQFF
TRBV12-3/TRBV12-4,.,TRBJ1-2,.,TGTGCCAGCAGTTTCAACGGAGTGGGCTACACCTTC,CASSFNGVGYTF
TRBV6-5,.,TRBJ2-1,few,TGTGTTACCGAGAGCGGATTTAACAATGAGCAGTTCTTC,CVTESGFNNEQFF
TRBV2,.,TRBJ1-2,.,TGTGCCAGCGGCGAGCGCCACTATGGCTACACCTTC,CASGERHYGYTF
TRBV29-1,TRBD2,TRBJ2-5,.,TGCAGCGTGGTTTGGGGGGGGGTGAAGACCCAGTACTTC,CSVVWGGVKTQYF